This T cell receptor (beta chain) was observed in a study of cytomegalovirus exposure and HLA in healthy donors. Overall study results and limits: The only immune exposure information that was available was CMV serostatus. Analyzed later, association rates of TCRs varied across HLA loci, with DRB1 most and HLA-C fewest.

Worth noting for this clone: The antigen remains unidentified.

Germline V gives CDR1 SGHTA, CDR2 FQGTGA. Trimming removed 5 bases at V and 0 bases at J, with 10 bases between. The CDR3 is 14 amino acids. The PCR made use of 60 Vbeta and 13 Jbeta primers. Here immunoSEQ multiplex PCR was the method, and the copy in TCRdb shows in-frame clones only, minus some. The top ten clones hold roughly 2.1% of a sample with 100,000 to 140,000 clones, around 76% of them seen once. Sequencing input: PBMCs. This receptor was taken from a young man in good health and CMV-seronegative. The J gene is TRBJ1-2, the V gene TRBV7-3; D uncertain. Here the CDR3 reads CASSPDGANYGYTF. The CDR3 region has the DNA TGTGCCAGCAGCCCCGACGGAGCTAACTATGGCTACACCTTC.